The 2 T cell receptor beta chains below come from one sample, sequenced in a study of PD-1 blockade in classical Hodgkin lymphoma. Produced via immunoSEQ multiplex PCR; TCRdb's table is partial and in-frame only. The sample consists of around 36,000 clones, approximately 87% of them appearing once. Every patient experienced relapse after autologous stem cell transplantation, and brentuximab vedotin exposure varied. The sequenced sample was peripheral blood mononuclear cells (PBMCs), obtained at baseline. These receptors were collected from a human donor with classical Hodgkin lymphoma.

V and J are TRBV27 and TRBJ2-3; 12 bases line up with TRBD1. With V trimmed by 6 bases and J by 2 bases, 9 bases remained unmatched. The CDR3 consists of 17 residues. Germline V gene lookup returns CDR1 MNHEY and CDR2 SMNVEV (reference sequence). CDR3 region: CASSRDRGLVSTDTQYF. The CDR3, as DNA: TGTGCCAGCAGCCGGGACAGGGGGCTAGTCTCCACAGATACGCAGTATTTT.

The V gene is TRBV11-1, the J gene TRBJ1-2; possible D gene TRBD1, 5 bases. Germline CDR1 and CDR2: SGHAT and FQDESV (reference sequence). The V end lost 1 base, the J end lost 10 bases, and 10 bases lay between the germline ends. This CDR3 has 12 amino acids. CDR3 sequence: CASSLGDAPYTF. The DNA of the CDR3 is TGTGCCAGCAGCTTAGGGGACGCCCCCTACACCTTC.